The TCR beta chain under discussion was sequenced for a study of identical twins. In germline, CDR1 is MNHEY, CDR2 SMNVEV (reference sequence). The CDR3 is 17 amino acids. Germline trimming cut 8 bases from V and 0 bases from J; bases unmatched to any gene: 8. This clonotype was counted between two and nine times. TCRdb analysed the 5' RACE reads with MiXCR anew, one entry per CDR3 protein. The table lists about 200,000 distinct CDR3 sequences, roughly 10% of them singletons, with 9% to 10% in the top ten. The chain combines TRBV27 with TRBJ2-6, with 9 bases lining up with TRBD2. Sequencing was carried out using memory T cells sorted from blood. This clonotype originated in a man aged 45 to 65 in good health. CDR3 in amino acids: CASGIRGRVSGANVLTF. In DNA form, the CDR3 reads TGTGCCAGCGGGATTCGCGGGAGGGTCTCTGGGGCCAACGTCCTGACTTTC.